This T cell receptor beta chain was sequenced for a study of blood T cell repertoires in COVID-19. Overall study context: PBMCs, B-cell-depleted T cells, or T cells were the source of the cDNA or gDNA that made up the material.

Original processing notes: It was from reference gene primer amplification that nucleated cell counts were estimated. Using immunoSEQ multiplex PCR, the repertoire was profiled, and TCRdb retains in-frame clones only, with some absent. The V and J calls and clone size come from that table; D and trimming were worked out from the DNA. The table has about 52,000 clones, roughly 90% seen once. This CDR3 comprises 14 residues. V lost 0 bases and J lost 13; bases outside the gene matches: 6. Germline lookup yields CDR1 MRHNA and CDR2 SNTAGT. The rearrangement links TRBV6-4 to TRBJ2-1; 10 nucleotides agree with TRBD2. Sequencing input: peripheral blood. This receptor was identified in a human donor with active COVID-19. The donor label of this sample is uncertain. CDR3 protein: CASSDSASGGPQFF. Here the CDR3 DNA reads TGTGCCAGCAGTGACTCGGCTAGCGGGGGCCCTCAGTTCTTC.